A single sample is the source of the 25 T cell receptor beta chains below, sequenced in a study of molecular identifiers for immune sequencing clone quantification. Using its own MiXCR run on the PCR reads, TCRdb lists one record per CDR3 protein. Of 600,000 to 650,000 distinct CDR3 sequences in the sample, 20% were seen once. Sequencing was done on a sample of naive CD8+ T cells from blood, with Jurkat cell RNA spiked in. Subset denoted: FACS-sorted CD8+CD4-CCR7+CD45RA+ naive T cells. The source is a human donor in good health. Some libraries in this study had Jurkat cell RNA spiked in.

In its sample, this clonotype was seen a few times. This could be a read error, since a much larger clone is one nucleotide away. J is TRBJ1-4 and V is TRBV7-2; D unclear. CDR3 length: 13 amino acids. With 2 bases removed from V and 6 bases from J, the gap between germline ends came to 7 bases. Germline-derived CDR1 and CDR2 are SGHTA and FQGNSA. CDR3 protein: CASSLMAYEKLFF. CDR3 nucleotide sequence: TGTGCCAGCAGCTTAATGGCTTATGAAAAACTGTTTTTT.

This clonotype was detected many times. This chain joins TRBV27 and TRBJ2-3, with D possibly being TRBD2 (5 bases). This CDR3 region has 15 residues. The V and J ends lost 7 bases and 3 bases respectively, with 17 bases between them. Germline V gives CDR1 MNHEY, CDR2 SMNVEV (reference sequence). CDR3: CASTSAGRWTDTQYF. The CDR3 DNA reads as TGTGCCAGCACCTCCGCGGGCCGGTGGACAGATACGCAGTATTTT.

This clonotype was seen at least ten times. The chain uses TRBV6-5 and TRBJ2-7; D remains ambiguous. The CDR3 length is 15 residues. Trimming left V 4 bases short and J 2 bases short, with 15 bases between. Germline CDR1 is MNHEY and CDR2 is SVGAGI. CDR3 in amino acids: CASSSGSNQAYEQYF. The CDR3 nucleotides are TGTGCCAGCAGTTCCGGTAGCAATCAGGCCTACGAGCAGTACTTC.

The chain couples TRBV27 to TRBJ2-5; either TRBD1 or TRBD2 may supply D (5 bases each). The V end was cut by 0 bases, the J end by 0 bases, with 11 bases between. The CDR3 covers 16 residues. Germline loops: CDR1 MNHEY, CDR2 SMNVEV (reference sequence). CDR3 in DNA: TGTGCCAGCAGTTTATCTTGGGGGACGTACCAAGAGACCCAGTACTTC. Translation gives CASSLSWGTYQETQYF.

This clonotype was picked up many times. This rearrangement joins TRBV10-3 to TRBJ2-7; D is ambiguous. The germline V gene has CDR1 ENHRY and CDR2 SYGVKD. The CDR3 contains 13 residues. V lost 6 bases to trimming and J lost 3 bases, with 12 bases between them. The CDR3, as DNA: TGTGCCATCAGCGAATCCCTCAGCTACGAGCAGTACTTC. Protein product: CAISESLSYEQYF.

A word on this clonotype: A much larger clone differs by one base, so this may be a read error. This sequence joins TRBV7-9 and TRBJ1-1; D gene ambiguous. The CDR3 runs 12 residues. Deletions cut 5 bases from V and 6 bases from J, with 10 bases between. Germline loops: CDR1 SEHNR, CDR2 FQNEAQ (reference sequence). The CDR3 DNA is TGTGCCAGCAGCGAAGAGGACGCTGAAGCTTTCTTT. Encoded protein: CASSEEDAEAFF.

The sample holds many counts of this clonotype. CDR3 loop: CSVELANTGELFF. DNA of the CDR3: TGCAGCGTCGAGCTAGCTAACACCGGGGAGCTGTTTTTT. The chain couples TRBV29-1 to TRBJ2-2; maybe TRBD2 (5 bases). The V end was cut by 6 bases, the J end by 2 bases, with 10 bases between. Looked up from germline, CDR1 is SQVTM and CDR2 is ANQGSEA. This CDR3 spans 13 amino acids.

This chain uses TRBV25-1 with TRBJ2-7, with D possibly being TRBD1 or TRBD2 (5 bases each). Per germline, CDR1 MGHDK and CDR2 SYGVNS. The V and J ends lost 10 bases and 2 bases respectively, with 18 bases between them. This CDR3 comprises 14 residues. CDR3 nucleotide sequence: TGTGCCACCTTAGTTGGGACGGACCCCTACGAGCAGTACTTC. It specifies CATLVGTDPYEQYF.

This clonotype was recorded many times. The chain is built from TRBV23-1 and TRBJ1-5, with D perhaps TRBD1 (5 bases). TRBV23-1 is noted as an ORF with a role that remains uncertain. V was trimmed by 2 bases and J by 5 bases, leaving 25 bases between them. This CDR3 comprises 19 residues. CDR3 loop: CASSQPRPGPGLPDQPQHF. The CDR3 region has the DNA TGCGCCAGCAGTCAACCCCGGCCAGGGCCGGGGCTTCCGGATCAGCCCCAGCATTTT.

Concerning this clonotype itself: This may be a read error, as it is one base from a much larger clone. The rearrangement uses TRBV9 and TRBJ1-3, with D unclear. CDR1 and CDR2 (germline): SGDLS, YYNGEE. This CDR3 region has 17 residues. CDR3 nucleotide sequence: TGTGCCAACAGCGTAGAGGGCACAAGCTACTCTGGAAACACCATATATTTT. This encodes CANSVEGTSYSGNTIYF. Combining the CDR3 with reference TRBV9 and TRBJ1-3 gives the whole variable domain DSGVTQTPKHLITATGQRVTLRCSPRSGDLSVYWYQQSLDQGLQFLIQYYNGEERAKGNILERFSAQQFPDLHSELNLSSLELGDSALYFCANSVEGTSYSGNTIYFGEGSWLTVV.

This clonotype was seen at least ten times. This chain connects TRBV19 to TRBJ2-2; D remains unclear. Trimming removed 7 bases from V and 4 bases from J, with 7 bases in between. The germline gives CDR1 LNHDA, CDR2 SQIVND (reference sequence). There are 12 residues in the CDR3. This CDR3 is CASKWGTGELFF. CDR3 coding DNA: TGTGCCAGTAAATGGGGCACCGGGGAGCTGTTTTTT. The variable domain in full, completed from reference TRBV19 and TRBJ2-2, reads DGGITQSPKYLFRKEGQNVTLSCEQNLNHDAMYWYRQDPGQGLRLIYYSQIVNDFQKGDIAEGYSVSREKKESFPLTVTSAQKNPTAFYLCASKWGTGELFFGEGSRLTVL.

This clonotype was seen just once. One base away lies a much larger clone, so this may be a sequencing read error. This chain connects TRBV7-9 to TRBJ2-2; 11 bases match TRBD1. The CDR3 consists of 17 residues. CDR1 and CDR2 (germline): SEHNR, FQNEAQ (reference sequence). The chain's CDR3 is CASSLGTGGPNTGELVF. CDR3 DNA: TGTGCCAGCAGCTTAGGGACAGGGGGCCCGAACACCGGGGAGCTGGTTTTT.

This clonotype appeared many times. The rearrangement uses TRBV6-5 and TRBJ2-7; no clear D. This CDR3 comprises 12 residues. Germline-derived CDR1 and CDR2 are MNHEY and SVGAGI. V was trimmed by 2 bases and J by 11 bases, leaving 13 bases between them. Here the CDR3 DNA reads TGTGCCAGCAGTTACGGTTTGGATGTCGAGTACTTC. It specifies CASSYGLDVEYF.

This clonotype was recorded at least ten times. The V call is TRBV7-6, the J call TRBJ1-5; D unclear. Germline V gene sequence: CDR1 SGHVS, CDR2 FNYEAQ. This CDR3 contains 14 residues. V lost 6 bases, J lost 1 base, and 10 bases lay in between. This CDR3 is CASSLTLSNQPQHF. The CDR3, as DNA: TGTGCCAGCAGTTTGACATTAAGCAATCAGCCCCAGCATTTT.

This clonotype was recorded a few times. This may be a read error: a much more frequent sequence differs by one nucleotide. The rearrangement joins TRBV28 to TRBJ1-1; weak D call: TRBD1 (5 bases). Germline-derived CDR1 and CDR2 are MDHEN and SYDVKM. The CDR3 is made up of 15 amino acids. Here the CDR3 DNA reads TGTGCCGGCAGTTTATATCAGGGACGAGGAACTGAAGCTTTCTTT. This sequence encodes CAGSLYQGRGTEAFF.

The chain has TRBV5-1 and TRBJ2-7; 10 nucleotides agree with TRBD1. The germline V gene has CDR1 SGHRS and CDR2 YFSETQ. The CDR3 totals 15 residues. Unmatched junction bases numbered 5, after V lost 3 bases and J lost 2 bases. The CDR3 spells CASSWGTGAAYEQYF. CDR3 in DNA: TGCGCCAGCAGCTGGGGGACAGGGGCTGCCTACGAGCAGTACTTC.

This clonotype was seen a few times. CDR3 residues: CAWSGTGGAYNEQFF. CDR3 bases: TGTGCCTGGAGTGGGACAGGGGGAGCCTACAATGAGCAGTTCTTC. This chain joins TRBV30 and TRBJ2-1, with 10 bases lining up with TRBD1. With V trimmed by 1 base and J by 2 bases, 2 bases remained unmatched. This CDR3 has 15 residues. CDR1 is GTSNPN and CDR2 is SVGIG in the germline V gene (reference sequence).

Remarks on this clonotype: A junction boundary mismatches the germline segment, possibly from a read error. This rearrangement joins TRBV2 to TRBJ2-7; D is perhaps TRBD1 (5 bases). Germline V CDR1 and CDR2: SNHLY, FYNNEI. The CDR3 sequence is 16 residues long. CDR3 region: CASSEGQPGNIYEQCF. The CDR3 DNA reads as TGTGCCAGCAGTGAGGGGCAGCCTGGAAATATCTACGAGCAGTGCTTC.

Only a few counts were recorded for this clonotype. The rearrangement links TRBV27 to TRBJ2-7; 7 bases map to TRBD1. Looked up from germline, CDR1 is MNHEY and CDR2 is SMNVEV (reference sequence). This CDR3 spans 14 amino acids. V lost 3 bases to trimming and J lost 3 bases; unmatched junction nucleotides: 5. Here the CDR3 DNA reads TGTGCCAGCAGTTTGGACAGGAAAAACTACGAGCAGTACTTC. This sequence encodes CASSLDRKNYEQYF.

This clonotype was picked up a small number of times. The CDR3 protein is CASGVGGEQFF. CDR3 nucleotides: TGTGCCAGCGGTGTGGGTGGTGAGCAGTTCTTC. J is TRBJ2-1 and V is TRBV6-5; D unclear. Germline loops: CDR1 MNHEY, CDR2 SVGAGI. The CDR3 runs 11 residues. Trimming removed 8 bases at V and 9 bases at J, with 11 bases between.

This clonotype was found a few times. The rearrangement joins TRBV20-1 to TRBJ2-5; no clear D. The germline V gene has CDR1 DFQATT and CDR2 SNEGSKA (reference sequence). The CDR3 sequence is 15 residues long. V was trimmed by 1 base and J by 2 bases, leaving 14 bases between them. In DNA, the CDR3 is TGCAGTGCTAGAGCCCTCTCCCGATCACAAGAGACCCAGTACTTC. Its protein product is CSARALSRSQETQYF.

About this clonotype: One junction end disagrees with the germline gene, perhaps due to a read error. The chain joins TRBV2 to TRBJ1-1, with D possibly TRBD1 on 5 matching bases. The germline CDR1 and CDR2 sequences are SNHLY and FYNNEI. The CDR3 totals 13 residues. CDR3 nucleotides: TGTGCCGGCAGCCCGGGGCTGAACACTGAAGCTTTCTTT. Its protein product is CAGSPGLNTEAFF.

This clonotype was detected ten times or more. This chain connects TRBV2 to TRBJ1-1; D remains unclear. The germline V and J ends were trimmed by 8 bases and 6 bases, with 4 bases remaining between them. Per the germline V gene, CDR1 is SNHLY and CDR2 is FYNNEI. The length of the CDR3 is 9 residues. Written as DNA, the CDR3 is TGTGCCAGCGGCCCTGAAGCTTTCTTT. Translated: CASGPEAFF. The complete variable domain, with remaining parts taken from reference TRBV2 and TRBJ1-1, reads EPEVTQTPSHQVTQMGQEVILRCVPISNHLYFYWYRQILGQKVEFLVSFYNNEISEKSEIFDDQFSVERPDGSNFTLKIRSTKLEDSAMYFCASGPEAFFGQGTRLTVV.

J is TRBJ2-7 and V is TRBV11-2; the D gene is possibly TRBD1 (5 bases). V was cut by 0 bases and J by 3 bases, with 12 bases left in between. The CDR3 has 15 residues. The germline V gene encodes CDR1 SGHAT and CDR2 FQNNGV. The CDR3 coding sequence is TGTGCCAGCAGCTTAGATTTAGGGCAGGGCTACGAGCAGTACTTC. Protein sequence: CASSLDLGQGYEQYF.

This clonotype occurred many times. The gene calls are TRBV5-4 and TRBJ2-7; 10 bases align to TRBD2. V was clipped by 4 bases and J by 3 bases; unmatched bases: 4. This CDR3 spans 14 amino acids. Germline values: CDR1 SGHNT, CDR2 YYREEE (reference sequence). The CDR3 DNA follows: TGTGCCAGCAGCCACTCTAGCGGGGGCTACGAGCAGTACTTC. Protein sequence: CASSHSSGGYEQYF.